This T cell receptor (beta chain) was recorded in a study of shared clonotypes between healthy human individuals. General study points: Relative to clonotypes present in all four donors, those not shared had lower generation probabilities.

Caucasian adults living in Nashville, Tennessee, provided all samples. Germline V gene sequence: CDR1 SGHVS, CDR2 FQNEAQ. This CDR3 region has 18 residues. Deletions cut 6 bases from V and 0 bases from J, with 20 bases between. Once extracted for a subset, genomic DNA was divided evenly among several immunoSEQ plates. Clones were sequenced by immunoSEQ multiplex PCR, and TCRdb holds only the in-frame ones, with some missing. The sample records approximately 340,000 clones, less than 85% being singletons. This clone was observed a single time. Its antigen is not known. The sample taken for sequencing was memory CD4+ T cells sorted from blood. Regarding subset: CD45RA-negative fraction. The chain has TRBV7-8 and TRBJ1-4, with TRBD1 as a possible D gene (6 bases). This sequence was found in a young man in good health. CDR3 residues: CASRSKLGGWSTNEKLFF. Here the CDR3 DNA reads TGTGCCAGCAGATCAAAACTAGGGGGATGGTCAACTAATGAAAAACTGTTTTTT. Full variable domain (missing parts from reference TRBV7-8 and TRBJ1-4): GAGVSQSPRYKVAKRGQDVALRCDPISGHVSLFWYQQALGQGPEFLTYFQNEAQLDKSGLPSDRFFAERPEGSVSTLKIQRTQQEDSAVYLCASRSKLGGWSTNEKLFFGSGTQLSVL.